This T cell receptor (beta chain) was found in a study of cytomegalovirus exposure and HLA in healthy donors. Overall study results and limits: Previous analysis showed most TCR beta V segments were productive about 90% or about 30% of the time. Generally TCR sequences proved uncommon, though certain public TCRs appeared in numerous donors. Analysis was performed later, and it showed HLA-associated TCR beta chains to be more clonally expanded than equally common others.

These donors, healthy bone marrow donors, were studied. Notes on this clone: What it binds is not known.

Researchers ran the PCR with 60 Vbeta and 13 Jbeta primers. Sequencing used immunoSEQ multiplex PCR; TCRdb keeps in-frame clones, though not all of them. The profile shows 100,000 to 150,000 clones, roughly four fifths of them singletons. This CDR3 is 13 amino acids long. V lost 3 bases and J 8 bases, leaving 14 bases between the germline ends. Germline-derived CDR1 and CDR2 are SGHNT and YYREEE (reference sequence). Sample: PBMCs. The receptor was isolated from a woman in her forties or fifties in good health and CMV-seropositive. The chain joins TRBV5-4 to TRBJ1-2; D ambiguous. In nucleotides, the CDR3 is TGTGCCAGCAGCTCACCAGAGGCCTACGGCTACACCTTC. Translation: CASSSPEAYGYTF.